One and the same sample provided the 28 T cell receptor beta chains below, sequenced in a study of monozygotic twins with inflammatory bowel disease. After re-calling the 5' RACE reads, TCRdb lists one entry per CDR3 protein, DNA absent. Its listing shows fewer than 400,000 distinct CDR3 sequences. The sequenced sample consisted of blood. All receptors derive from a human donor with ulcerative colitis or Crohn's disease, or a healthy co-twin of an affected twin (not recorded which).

The CDR3 sequence: CASSFILSGTGGNIEQFF. V is TRBV12-3 or TRBV12-4 and J is TRBJ2-1; TCRdb returns TRBD1, unconfirmable since there is no DNA. The CDR3 loop spans 18 amino acids.

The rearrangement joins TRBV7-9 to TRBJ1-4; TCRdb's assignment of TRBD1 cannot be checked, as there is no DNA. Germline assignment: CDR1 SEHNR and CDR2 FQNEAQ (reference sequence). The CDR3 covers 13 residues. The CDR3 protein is CASSFLQGEKLFF. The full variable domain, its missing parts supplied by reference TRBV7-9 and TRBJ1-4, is DTGVSQNPRHKITKRGQNVTFRCDPISEHNRLYWYRQTLGQGPEFLTYFQNEAQLEKSRLLSDRFSAERPKGSFSTLEIQRTEQGDSAMYLCASSFLQGEKLFFGSGTQLSVL.

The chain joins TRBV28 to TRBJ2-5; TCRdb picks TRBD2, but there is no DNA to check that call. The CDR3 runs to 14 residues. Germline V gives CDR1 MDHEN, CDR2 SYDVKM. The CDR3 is CASSIAGAKETQYF.

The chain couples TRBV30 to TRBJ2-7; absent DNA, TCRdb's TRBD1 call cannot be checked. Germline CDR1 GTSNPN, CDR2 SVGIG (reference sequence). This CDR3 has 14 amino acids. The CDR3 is CAWSKDRGHYEQYF.

This CDR3 reads CASSRGQSHNQPQHF. The V call is TRBV28, the J call TRBJ1-5; without DNA, the TCRdb call of TRBD1 cannot be checked. Germline CDR1 is MDHEN and CDR2 is SYDVKM. There are 15 residues in the CDR3.

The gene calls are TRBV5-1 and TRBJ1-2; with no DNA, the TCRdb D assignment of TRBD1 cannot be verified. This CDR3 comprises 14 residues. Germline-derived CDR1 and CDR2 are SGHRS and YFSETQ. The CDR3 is CASGRGTGNYGYTF.

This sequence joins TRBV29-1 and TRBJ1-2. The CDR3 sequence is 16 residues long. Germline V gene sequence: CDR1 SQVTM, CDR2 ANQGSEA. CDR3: CSVEGVLGSANYGYTF.

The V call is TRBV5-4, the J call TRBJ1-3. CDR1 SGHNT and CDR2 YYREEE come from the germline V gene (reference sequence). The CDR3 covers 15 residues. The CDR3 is CASSFPGLTSLEIYF.

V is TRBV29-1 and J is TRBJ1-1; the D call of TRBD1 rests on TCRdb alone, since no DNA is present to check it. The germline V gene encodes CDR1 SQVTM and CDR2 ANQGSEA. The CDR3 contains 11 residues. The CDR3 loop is CSGRQGPKAFF.

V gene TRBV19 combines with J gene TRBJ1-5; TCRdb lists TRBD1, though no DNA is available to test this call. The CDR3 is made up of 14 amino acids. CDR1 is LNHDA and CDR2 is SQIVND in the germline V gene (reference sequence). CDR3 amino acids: CASMGMTGNQPQHF. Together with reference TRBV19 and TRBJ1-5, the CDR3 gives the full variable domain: DGGITQSPKYLFRKEGQNVTLSCEQNLNHDAMYWYRQDPGQGLRLIYYSQIVNDFQKGDIAEGYSVSREKKESFPLTVTSAQKNPTAFYLCASMGMTGNQPQHFGDGTRLSIL.

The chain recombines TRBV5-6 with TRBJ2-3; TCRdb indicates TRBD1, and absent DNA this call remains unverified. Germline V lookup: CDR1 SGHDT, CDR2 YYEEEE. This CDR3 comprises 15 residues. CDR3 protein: CSSSPYRGPADTQYF.

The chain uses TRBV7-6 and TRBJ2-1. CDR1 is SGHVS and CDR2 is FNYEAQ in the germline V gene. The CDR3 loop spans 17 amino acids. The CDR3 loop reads CASSLRVGESSYNEQFF.

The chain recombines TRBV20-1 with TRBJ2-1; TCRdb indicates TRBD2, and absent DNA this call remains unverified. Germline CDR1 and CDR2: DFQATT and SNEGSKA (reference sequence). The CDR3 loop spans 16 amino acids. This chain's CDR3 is CSAPRTSALSYNEQFF.

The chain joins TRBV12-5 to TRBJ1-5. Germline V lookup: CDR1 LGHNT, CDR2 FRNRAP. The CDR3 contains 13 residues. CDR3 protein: CASGLELGQPQHF.

This chain's CDR3 is CATSSPRTGSYEQYF. This rearrangement joins TRBV15 to TRBJ2-7; TCRdb outputs TRBD1, but without DNA this stays unchecked. Germline CDR1 is LNHNV and CDR2 is YYDKDF (reference sequence). The CDR3 length is 15 residues.

CDR3 amino acids: CSARDHVRWELATYNEQFF. The chain has TRBV20-1 and TRBJ2-1; TCRdb indicates TRBD2, and absent DNA this call remains unverified. CDR3 length equals 19 residues. Germline V gives CDR1 DFQATT, CDR2 SNEGSKA (reference sequence).

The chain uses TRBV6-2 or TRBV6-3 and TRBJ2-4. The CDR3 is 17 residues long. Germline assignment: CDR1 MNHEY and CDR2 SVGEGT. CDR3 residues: CASSYFGVARAKNIQYF.

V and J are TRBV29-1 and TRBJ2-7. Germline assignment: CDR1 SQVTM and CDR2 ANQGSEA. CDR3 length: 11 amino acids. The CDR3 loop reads CSGQDSYEQYF.

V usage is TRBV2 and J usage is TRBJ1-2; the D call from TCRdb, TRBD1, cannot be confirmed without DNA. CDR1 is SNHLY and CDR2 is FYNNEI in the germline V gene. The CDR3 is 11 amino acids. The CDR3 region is CASIHREGYTF. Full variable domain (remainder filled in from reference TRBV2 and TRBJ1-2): EPEVTQTPSHQVTQMGQEVILRCVPISNHLYFYWYRQILGQKVEFLVSFYNNEISEKSEIFDDQFSVERPDGSNFTLKIRSTKLEDSAMYFCASIHREGYTFGSGTRLTVV.

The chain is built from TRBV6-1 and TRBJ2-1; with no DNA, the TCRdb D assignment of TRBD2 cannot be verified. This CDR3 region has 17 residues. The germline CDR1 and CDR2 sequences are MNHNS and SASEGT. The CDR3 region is CASTGGNSYFGSNEQFF.

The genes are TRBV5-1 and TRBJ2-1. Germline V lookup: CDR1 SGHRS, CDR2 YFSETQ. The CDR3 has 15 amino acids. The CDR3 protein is CASSLVGVDYNEQFF.

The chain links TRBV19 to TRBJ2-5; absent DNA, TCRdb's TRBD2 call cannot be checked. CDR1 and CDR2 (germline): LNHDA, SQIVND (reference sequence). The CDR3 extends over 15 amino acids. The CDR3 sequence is CASSNSGTLQETQYF.

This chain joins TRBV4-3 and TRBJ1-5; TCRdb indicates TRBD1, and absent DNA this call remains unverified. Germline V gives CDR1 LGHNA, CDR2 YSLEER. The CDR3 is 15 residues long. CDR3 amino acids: CASSQVQGRNQPQHF.

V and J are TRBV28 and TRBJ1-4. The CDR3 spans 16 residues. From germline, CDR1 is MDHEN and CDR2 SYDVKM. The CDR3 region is CASSENPPSPAEKLFF.

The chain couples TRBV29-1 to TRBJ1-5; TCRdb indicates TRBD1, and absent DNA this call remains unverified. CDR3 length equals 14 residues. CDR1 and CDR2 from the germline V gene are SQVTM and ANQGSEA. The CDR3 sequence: CSVQDGWGREPQHF. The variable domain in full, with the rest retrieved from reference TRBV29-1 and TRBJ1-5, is SAVISQKPSRDICQRGTSLTIQCQVDSQVTMMFWYRQQPGQSLTLIATANQGSEATYESGFVIDKFPISRPNLTFSTLTVSNMSPEDSSIYLCSVQDGWGREPQHFGDGTRLSIL.

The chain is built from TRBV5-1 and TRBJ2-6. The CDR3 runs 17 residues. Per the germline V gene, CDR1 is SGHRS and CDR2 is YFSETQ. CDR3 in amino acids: CASSLNIFGSGANVLTF.

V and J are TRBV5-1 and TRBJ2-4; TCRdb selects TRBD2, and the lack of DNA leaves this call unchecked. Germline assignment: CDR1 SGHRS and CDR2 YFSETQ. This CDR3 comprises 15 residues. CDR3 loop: CASSPHLGEANIQYF.

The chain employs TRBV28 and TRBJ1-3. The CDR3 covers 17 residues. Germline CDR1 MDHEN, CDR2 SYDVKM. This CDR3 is CASSLLPRVNSGNTIYF.